The 26 T cell receptor beta chains below all came from one sample that was sequenced in a study of naive and memory T cell subsets. Ligated cDNA underwent four rounds of PCR with nested alpha and beta constant region primers and SP2. TCRdb processed the 5' RACE reads anew with MiXCR; each CDR3 protein has one entry. This table has 50,000 to 65,000 distinct CDR3 sequences, 7.6% appearing once. An oligonucleotide containing a UMI was ligated to the 3' end of TCR cDNA. The receptors were sampled from a female donor in good health.

This clonotype was counted at least ten times. This chain uses TRBV7-2 with TRBJ2-7, with a weak D call TRBD1 (6 bases). The germline gives CDR1 SGHTA, CDR2 FQGNSA. The V end lost 4 bases, the J end lost 5 bases, and 12 bases lay between the germline ends. CDR3 length: 13 residues. The DNA of the CDR3 is TGTGCCAGCAGCTACAACAGGGACGACGAGCAGTACTTC. Translated, it gives CASSYNRDDEQYF.

This clonotype was observed a few times. The DNA of the CDR3 is TGCGCCAGCAGCCGGGACAGCTATGAAGCTTTCTTT. Encoded protein: CASSRDSYEAFF. V gene TRBV5-1 combines with J gene TRBJ1-1; 7 bases are shared with TRBD1. This CDR3 spans 12 amino acids. The germline V gene encodes CDR1 SGHRS and CDR2 YFSETQ. J gave up 7 bases and V 4 bases, and 4 bases lay outside the gene matches.

This clonotype was observed at least ten times. This chain connects TRBV20-1 to TRBJ2-7, with D hard to call. Per the germline V gene, CDR1 is DFQATT and CDR2 is SNEGSKA (reference sequence). Trimming removed 1 base from V and 4 bases from J, with 20 bases in between. The CDR3 contains 16 residues. The CDR3 loop is CSARGQNLGPVYEQYF. The CDR3 nucleotides are TGCAGTGCTAGAGGCCAAAATCTAGGACCCGTATACGAGCAGTACTTC.

There are many counts of this clonotype. J is TRBJ2-4 and V is TRBV5-6, with a weak D call TRBD1 (6 bases). V dropped 0 bases and J dropped 7 bases, with 11 bases sitting between them. This CDR3 has 14 residues. Germline CDR1 is SGHDT and CDR2 is YYEEEE. The CDR3 region has the DNA TGTGCCAGCAGCTTGGAGACAGGTGTGAACATTCAGTACTTC. It yields the protein CASSLETGVNIQYF.

The chain joins TRBV7-6 to TRBJ1-1; 9 nucleotides agree with TRBD1. This CDR3 is built from 13 residues. With V trimmed by 5 bases and J by 10 bases, 8 bases remained unmatched. CDR1 is SGHVS and CDR2 is FNYEAQ in the germline V gene. The CDR3 loop reads CASSPDRGKTAFF. The CDR3 coding sequence is TGTGCCAGCAGCCCTGACAGGGGGAAGACAGCTTTCTTT.

The chain carries TRBV6-6 and TRBJ1-2, with a possible D match to TRBD1 (6 bases). V was clipped by 4 bases and J by 4 bases, with 16 bases between them. The CDR3 consists of 15 residues. The germline CDR1 and CDR2 sequences are MNHNY and SVGAGI (reference sequence). The CDR3 sequence is CASSSQGAWTYGYTF. The CDR3 nucleotides are TGTGCCAGCAGTTCACAGGGAGCATGGACCTATGGCTACACCTTC.

Remarks on this clonotype: A much bigger clone sits one base away, suggesting this may be a read error. The rearrangement joins TRBV7-2 to TRBJ1-5; 7 bases fit TRBD1. Germline values: CDR1 SGHTA, CDR2 FQGNSA. This CDR3 contains 16 residues. Unmatched junction bases numbered 10, after V lost 3 bases and J lost 5 bases. CDR3 amino acids: CASSFLDRQGDQPQHF. The DNA for the CDR3 is TGTGCCAGCAGCTTCCTGGACAGGCAGGGAGATCAGCCCCAGCATTTT. Together with reference TRBV7-2 and TRBJ1-5, the CDR3 gives the full variable domain: GAGVSQSPSNKVTEKGKDVELRCDPISGHTALYWYRQSLGQGLEFLIYFQGNSAPDKSGLPSDRFSAERTGGSVSTLTIQRTQQEDSAVYLCASSFLDRQGDQPQHFGDGTRLSIL.

The sample holds a few counts of this clonotype. CDR3 in DNA: TGCAGCGGCAGAAGTCCAGGGTATGGCTACACCTTC. The encoded protein is CSGRSPGYGYTF. The gene calls are TRBV29-1 and TRBJ1-2, with D perhaps TRBD1 (5 bases). The ends were cut back, 7 bases at V and 5 bases at J, with 14 bases in the middle. Germline values: CDR1 SQVTM, CDR2 ANQGSEA. The CDR3 runs to 12 residues.

This clonotype was observed at least ten times. The chain combines TRBV7-8 with TRBJ2-3; the D gene is possibly TRBD1 (6 bases). CDR3 size: 14 residues. Trimming stripped 4 bases from V and 6 bases from J, with 14 bases between. Germline values: CDR1 SGHVS, CDR2 FQNEAQ. CDR3 bases: TGTGCCAGCAGCTCCCAGGGGTCCGGGGATACGCAGTATTTT. This gives the protein CASSSQGSGDTQYF.

This clonotype was detected ten times or more. J is TRBJ1-5 and V is TRBV7-9, with a tentative D call TRBD1 (6 bases). The germline V gene encodes CDR1 SEHNR and CDR2 FQNEAQ (reference sequence). The CDR3 is 15 residues long. V lost 2 bases and J 5 bases, leaving 13 bases between the germline ends. This chain's CDR3 is CASSLMGQRYQPQHF. Here the CDR3 DNA reads TGTGCCAGCAGCTTAATGGGACAAAGATATCAGCCCCAGCATTTT.

The chain is built from TRBV11-2 and TRBJ2-7; D might be TRBD2 (6 bases). This CDR3 spans 16 amino acids. Trimming pared 1 base from V and 2 bases from J, leaving 15 bases between. Germline assignment: CDR1 SGHAT and CDR2 FQNNGV. CDR3: CASSLGPASVAYEQYF. The CDR3 DNA follows: TGTGCCAGCAGCTTAGGGCCGGCTAGCGTAGCCTACGAGCAGTACTTC. Full variable domain (rest looked up from reference TRBV11-2 and TRBJ2-7): EAGVAQSPRYKIIEKRQSVAFWCNPISGHATLYWYQQILGQGPKLLIQFQNNGVVDDSQLPKDRFSAERLKGVDSTLKIQPAKLEDSAVYLCASSLGPASVAYEQYFGPGTRLTVT.

This rearrangement joins TRBV2 to TRBJ1-5; tentative D call: TRBD1 (5 bases). Germline V CDR1 and CDR2: SNHLY, FYNNEI. V lost 5 bases to trimming and J lost 5 bases, with 7 bases between them. The CDR3 has 12 residues. CDR3 protein: CASSRDDQPQHF. The CDR3 DNA sequence: TGTGCCAGCAGTAGGGACGATCAGCCCCAGCATTTT.

V is TRBV7-9 and J is TRBJ1-6, with D maybe TRBD1 (6 bases). This CDR3 is built from 14 residues. Germline values: CDR1 SEHNR, CDR2 FQNEAQ (reference sequence). Trimming left V 5 bases short and J 5 bases short, with 10 bases between. The CDR3 DNA sequence: TGTGCCAGCAGCCCAGGACAGAATAATTCACCCCTCCACTTT. This encodes CASSPGQNNSPLHF.

This clonotype was counted at least ten times. The chain links TRBV5-8 to TRBJ1-1; D is uncertain. This CDR3 contains 13 residues. V was pared by 10 bases and J by 5 bases, with 18 bases between. Per the germline V gene, CDR1 is SGHTS and CDR2 is YDEGEE. This CDR3 reads CASKQGRYTEAFF. The CDR3 DNA reads as TGTGCCTCCAAACAAGGGAGGTATACTGAAGCTTTCTTT.

This clonotype was observed a handful of times. This chain links TRBV11-2 with TRBJ2-1; tentatively, D is TRBD1 (6 bases). This CDR3 region has 15 residues. Per the germline V gene, CDR1 is SGHAT and CDR2 is FQNNGV. V lost 3 bases and J lost 7, with 16 bases in between. The CDR3 DNA follows: TGTGCCAGCAGCTTCGAGACAGGAAACCTAAATGAGCAGTTCTTC. It is translated as CASSFETGNLNEQFF.

This clonotype has just a few counts. The CDR3 reads CSARRQGCGQPQHF. DNA for the CDR3: TGCAGTGCCAGACGACAGGGGTGCGGTCAGCCCCAGCATTTT. The J gene is TRBJ1-5, the V gene TRBV20-1; 8 nucleotides match TRBD1. V dropped 6 bases and J dropped 6; count of bases not matched to a gene: 10. CDR1 is DFQATT, CDR2 SNEGSKA, per germline (reference sequence). This CDR3 has 14 amino acids.

This clonotype has at least ten counts. The rearrangement uses TRBV28 and TRBJ1-2, with D maybe TRBD1 (5 bases). The V gene lost 1 base and the J gene lost 5 bases, with 14 bases spanning the gap. CDR3 length: 15 amino acids. CDR1 is MDHEN, CDR2 SYDVKM, per germline. CDR3 protein: CASSLSDRGLYGYTF. The CDR3, as DNA: TGTGCCAGCAGTTTATCTGACCGGGGACTTTATGGCTACACCTTC.

This clonotype was counted a few times. The genes are TRBV6-5 and TRBJ1-2; possible D gene TRBD1, 6 bases. Germline V gene data show CDR1 as MNHEY and CDR2 as SVGAGI. CDR3 size: 14 residues. The ends were cut back, 2 bases at V and 8 bases at J, with 15 bases in the middle. The CDR3 is CASSYLQGRGGYTF. Here the CDR3 DNA reads TGTGCCAGCAGTTACCTACAGGGTCGGGGCGGCTACACCTTC.

This clonotype was seen more than once but under ten times. Sequence at one end of the junction differs from germline and may be a read error. CDR3 in amino acids: CASSYSLGSDNSPLHF. DNA of the CDR3: TGTGCCAGCAGTTATTCCTTGGGCTCCGATAATTCACCCCTCCACTTT. The chain carries TRBV6-5 and TRBJ1-6; D gene unclear. This CDR3 region has 16 residues. Germline loops: CDR1 MNHEY, CDR2 SVGAGI.

The gene calls are TRBV10-3 and TRBJ2-5, with D unresolved. The germline CDR1 and CDR2 sequences are ENHRY and SYGVKD. The CDR3 is 14 amino acids. The V end lost 3 bases, the J end lost 7 bases, and 15 bases lay between the germline ends. The CDR3 coding sequence is TGTGCCATCAGTGAAGCCCTAGAGCCTGGGACCCAGTACTTC. It encodes CAISEALEPGTQYF.

This clonotype was seen repeatedly, ten times or more. J is TRBJ1-2 and V is TRBV6-5, with unresolved D. The germline V and J ends were trimmed by 4 bases and 4 bases, with 13 bases remaining between them. Germline V CDR1 and CDR2: MNHEY, SVGAGI. This CDR3 comprises 14 residues. CDR3 in DNA: TGTGCCAGCAGTTCGTGGACGGCCACCTATGGCTACACCTTC. Translation gives CASSSWTATYGYTF.

This clonotype was counted ten times or more. This CDR3 is CASSYGTLNTGELFF. The CDR3 region has the DNA TGTGCCAGCAGTTACGGGACATTGAACACCGGGGAGCTGTTTTTT. V is TRBV6-5 and J is TRBJ2-2; D is possibly TRBD1 (6 bases). Germline CDR1 and CDR2: MNHEY and SVGAGI. Trimming took off 2 bases at V and 1 base at J, with 8 bases between the two ends. This CDR3 comprises 15 residues.

This clonotype appeared many times. The chain couples TRBV28 to TRBJ2-7; D possibly matches TRBD1 or TRBD2 (5 bases each). Germline CDR1 MDHEN, CDR2 SYDVKM. V was pared by 4 bases and J by 6 bases, with 13 bases between. The CDR3 is 13 residues long. Written as DNA, the CDR3 is TGTGCCAGCAGTTCGGGGCCATCCCGCGAGCAGTACTTC. It specifies CASSSGPSREQYF.

On this clonotype: Being one base from a much bigger clone, this may be a read error. The chain recombines TRBV4-1 with TRBJ1-3, with unresolved D. The CDR3 extends over 19 amino acids. Trimming pared 2 bases from V and 0 bases from J, leaving 20 bases between. Germline values: CDR1 MGHRA, CDR2 YSYEKL. CDR3 residues: CASSQLLKLARTSGNTIYF. The CDR3 DNA reads as TGCGCCAGCAGCCAACTCCTTAAACTTGCACGAACCTCTGGAAACACCATATATTTT.

V gene TRBV5-6 combines with J gene TRBJ2-5; the D is unclear. V lost 2 bases to trimming and J lost 4 bases, with 3 bases between them. Germline CDR1 reads SGHDT; CDR2 reads YYEEEE. This CDR3 comprises 11 residues. The DNA of the CDR3 is TGTGCCAGCAGCTTTGCAGAGACCCAGTACTTC. Protein: CASSFAETQYF.

The chain has TRBV12-3 or TRBV12-4 and TRBJ2-5, with 13 bases identical to TRBD2. This CDR3 comprises 16 residues. V shed 5 bases, J shed 1 base, and the junction held 4 bases outside the gene matches. CDR3: CASSMTSGGFQETQYF. The DNA of the CDR3 is TGTGCCAGCAGTATGACTAGCGGGGGGTTCCAAGAGACCCAGTACTTC.